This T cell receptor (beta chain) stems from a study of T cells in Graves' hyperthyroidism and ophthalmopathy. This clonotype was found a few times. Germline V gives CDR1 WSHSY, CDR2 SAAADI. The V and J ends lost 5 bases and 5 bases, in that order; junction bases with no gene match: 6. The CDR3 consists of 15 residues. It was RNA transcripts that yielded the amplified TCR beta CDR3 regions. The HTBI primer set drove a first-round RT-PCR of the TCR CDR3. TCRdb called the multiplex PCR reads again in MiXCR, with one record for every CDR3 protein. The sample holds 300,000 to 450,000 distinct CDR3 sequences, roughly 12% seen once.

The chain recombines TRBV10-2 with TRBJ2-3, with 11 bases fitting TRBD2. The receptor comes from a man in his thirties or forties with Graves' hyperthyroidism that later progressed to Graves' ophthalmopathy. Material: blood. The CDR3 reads CASSLAGGQKDTQYF. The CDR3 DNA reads TGCGCCAGCAGTTTAGCGGGGGGGCAGAAAGATACGCAGTATTTT.